These 23 T cell receptor beta chains share one sample of origin, sequenced in a study of blood T cell repertoires in COVID-19. Sequenced by immunoSEQ multiplex PCR; TCRdb stores in-frame clones only, minus some. The sample shows 220,000 or so clones, around 90% of them seen only once. Input material: PBMCs or T cells enriched from blood (not recorded which). All receptors derive from a woman aged 50 to 65 with acute COVID-19.

This rearrangement joins TRBV9 to TRBJ1-1; a weak D match, TRBD1 (6 bases). V was shortened by 0 bases and J by 14 bases, with 20 bases between the two germline ends. The CDR3 spans 14 residues. Germline assignment: CDR1 SGDLS and CDR2 YYNGEE. The CDR3 region has the DNA TGTGCCAGCAGCGTAGATCAGACAGATCGGGGGGCATTCTTT. Translation gives CASSVDQTDRGAFF.

The sample holds one count of this clone. V usage is TRBV28 and J usage is TRBJ2-5; perhaps TRBD1 as D (5 bases). The V and J ends lost 3 bases and 2 bases respectively, with 7 bases between them. This CDR3 region has 13 residues. The germline V gene encodes CDR1 MDHEN and CDR2 SYDVKM. In DNA form, the CDR3 reads TGTGCCAGCAGTTTGACAGTACAAGAGACCCAGTACTTC. Its translation: CASSLTVQETQYF. Together with reference TRBV28 and TRBJ2-5, the CDR3 gives the full variable domain: DVKVTQSSRYLVKRTGEKVFLECVQDMDHENMFWYRQDPGLGLRLIYFSYDVKMKEKGDIPEGYSVSREKKERFSLILESASTNQTSMYLCASSLTVQETQYFGPGTRLLVL.

The V and J genes are TRBV9 and TRBJ2-1; the D gene is possibly TRBD2 (6 bases). V was cut by 8 bases and J by 6 bases, with 15 bases left in between. CDR1 is SGDLS and CDR2 is YYNGEE in the germline V gene. This CDR3 is 13 amino acids long. The CDR3 here is CASRPGAFNEQFF. The DNA for the CDR3 is TGTGCCAGTAGACCGGGAGCTTTCAATGAGCAGTTCTTC.

CDR3 in DNA: TGTGCCAGCAGCCCCGTTCGCAGAGAGCAGTACTTC. Translation: CASSPVRREQYF. The rearrangement uses TRBV7-8 and TRBJ2-7, with no clear D. Trimming cost V 5 bases and J 7 bases, with 12 bases left between them. The CDR3 is made up of 12 amino acids. CDR1 and CDR2 (germline): SGHVS, FQNEAQ.

This clone was counted between two and nine times. The V call is TRBV7-6, the J call TRBJ2-3; maybe TRBD2 (5 bases). The CDR3 runs 15 residues. V gave up 3 bases and J gave up 2 bases, with 12 bases separating them. The germline CDR1 and CDR2 sequences are SGHVS and FNYEAQ. The chain's CDR3 is CASSFGRGYTDTQYF. The CDR3 nucleotides read TGTGCCAGCAGCTTCGGGCGAGGGTACACAGATACGCAGTATTTT.

J is TRBJ1-4 and V is TRBV18, with 8 bases lining up with TRBD1. Germline V gene data show CDR1 as KGHSH and CDR2 as LQKENI. Trimming removed 6 bases from V and 2 bases from J; junction bases left unmatched: 8. CDR3 length: 16 residues. The CDR3 nucleotides are TGTGCCAGCTCGCAGGGGGCCCGAAGGACTAATGAAAAACTGTTTTTT. This translates into CASSQGARRTNEKLFF.

This chain connects TRBV27 to TRBJ1-5; D possibly corresponds to TRBD1 (5 bases). There are 13 residues in the CDR3. Germline V gene sequence: CDR1 MNHEY, CDR2 SMNVEV (reference sequence). Trimming left V 5 bases short and J 6 bases short, with 11 bases between. The CDR3 spells CASSPRVGQPQHF. The CDR3 region has the DNA TGTGCCAGCAGTCCCAGGGTCGGTCAGCCCCAGCATTTT.

The chain recombines TRBV6-2 or TRBV6-3 with TRBJ1-5, with D perhaps TRBD1 (5 bases). Germline assignment: CDR1 MNHEY and CDR2 SVGEGT. The CDR3 spans 17 residues. V was clipped by 2 bases and J by 5 bases, with 19 bases between them. The CDR3 coding sequence is TGTGCCAGCAGTTACGGTTCAGTAGGGACTCGTTATCAGCCCCAGCATTTT. Its translation: CASSYGSVGTRYQPQHF.

V and J are TRBV28 and TRBJ2-1; 7 bases match TRBD2. The CDR3 is made up of 16 amino acids. Germline V gives CDR1 MDHEN, CDR2 SYDVKM. V was pared by 4 bases and J by 4 bases, with 10 bases of the junction left unmatched. The CDR3 nucleotides read TGTGCCAGCAGTTCCCCCGGCAGCGGGATATACAATGAGCAGTTCTTC. Protein: CASSSPGSGIYNEQFF.

V gene TRBV7-3 combines with J gene TRBJ2-3, with D maybe TRBD2 (5 bases). Germline loops: CDR1 SGHTA, CDR2 FQGTGA. The CDR3 extends over 13 amino acids. V lost 5 bases to trimming and J lost 3 bases, with 9 bases between them. CDR3 in DNA: TGTGCCAGCAGCCCCACGGGAACAGATACGCAGTATTTT. It translates to CASSPTGTDTQYF.

V and J are TRBV6-2 or TRBV6-3 and TRBJ1-2; TRBD1 aligns across 10 bases. J was trimmed by 4 bases and V by 4 bases; bases with no gene match: 3. The germline V gene has CDR1 MNHEY and CDR2 SVGEGT. The CDR3 loop spans 14 amino acids. CDR3 loop: CASSSGTGVYGYTF. The DNA for the CDR3 is TGTGCCAGCAGTTCCGGGACAGGGGTCTATGGCTACACCTTC.

The chain uses TRBV6-2 or TRBV6-3 and TRBJ1-1; D ambiguous. Germline lookup yields CDR1 MNHEY and CDR2 SVGEGT. The ends were cut back, 2 bases at V and 1 base at J, with 17 bases in the middle. This CDR3 has 17 amino acids. The CDR3 DNA sequence: TGTGCCAGCAGTTACGGTGGTCGGGGTTACGCGAACACTGAAGCTTTCTTT. Encoded protein: CASSYGGRGYANTEAFF.

The J gene is TRBJ2-5, the V gene TRBV28; TRBD2 agrees at 12 bases. Germline-derived CDR1 and CDR2 are MDHEN and SYDVKM. V lost 3 bases and J lost 4; bases outside the gene matches: 3. The CDR3 runs 15 residues. CDR3 bases: TGTGCCAGCAGTTTGGCTAGCGGGAGGGGAGAGACCCAGTACTTC. It encodes CASSLASGRGETQYF.

A remark on this clone: Other DNA sequences of this sample code for an identical CDR3. The chain recombines TRBV5-1 with TRBJ2-7; 11 nucleotides align to TRBD1. V shed 4 bases, J shed 2 bases, and the junction held 2 bases outside the gene matches. Germline V lookup: CDR1 SGHRS, CDR2 YFSETQ. This CDR3 has 14 residues. CDR3 DNA: TGCGCCAGCAGCCCGGGACAGGGGGCCTACGAGCAGTACTTC. Its protein product is CASSPGQGAYEQYF.

The V call is TRBV6-5, the J call TRBJ1-3; D remains ambiguous. The CDR3 is 16 residues long. V lost 3 bases and J 0 bases, leaving 12 bases between the germline ends. Germline-derived CDR1 and CDR2 are MNHEY and SVGAGI. For the CDR3, the DNA is TGTGCCAGCAGTTATGCCCGGGGATACTCTGGAAACACCATATATTTT. Translation: CASSYARGYSGNTIYF.

The chain couples TRBV7-2 to TRBJ2-1, with 9 bases aligning to TRBD2. The CDR3 totals 17 residues. The V segment lost 6 bases and the J segment 6 bases; nucleotides outside the gene matches: 15. Germline lookup yields CDR1 SGHTA and CDR2 FQGNSA. For the CDR3, the DNA is TGTGCCAGCAGACGTACCGGGACTAGCTTAAGTCCCAATGAGCAGTTCTTC. Amino acid sequence: CASRRTGTSLSPNEQFF.

This chain uses TRBV28 with TRBJ2-1; D perhaps matches TRBD2 (6 bases). The CDR3 loop spans 20 amino acids. The V end lost 4 bases, the J end lost 0 bases, and 25 bases lay between the germline ends. Germline V gene sequence: CDR1 MDHEN, CDR2 SYDVKM. The DNA of the CDR3 is TGTGCCAGCAGTTCGGCGGGATGGACTCGGAGAGGAAGCTCCTACAATGAGCAGTTCTTC. It codes for CASSSAGWTRRGSSYNEQFF. Looking up the rest from reference TRBV28 and TRBJ2-1 gives the full variable domain: DVKVTQSSRYLVKRTGEKVFLECVQDMDHENMFWYRQDPGLGLRLIYFSYDVKMKEKGDIPEGYSVSREKKERFSLILESASTNQTSMYLCASSSAGWTRRGSSYNEQFFGPGTRLTVL.

This clone showed up just once. The chain joins TRBV18 to TRBJ1-1; TRBD1 is a possible D gene (5 bases). Per the germline V gene, CDR1 is KGHSH and CDR2 is LQKENI. V was cut by 4 bases and J by 2 bases, with 8 bases left in between. This CDR3 comprises 13 residues. CDR3 in DNA: TGTGCCAGCTCACTAGACAGAAACACTGAAGCTTTCTTT. Its translation is CASSLDRNTEAFF.

The V gene is TRBV12-3 or TRBV12-4, the J gene TRBJ1-6; D is perhaps TRBD1 (6 bases). The CDR3 totals 13 residues. The V and J ends lost 5 bases and 8 bases respectively, with 10 bases between them. The CDR3 coding sequence is TGTGCCAGCAGTCTAAACAGGGATTCACCCCTCCACTTT. Amino acids: CASSLNRDSPLHF.

This clone was observed a single time. The gene calls are TRBV5-5 and TRBJ2-7; 7 nucleotides line up with TRBD2. V was pared by 3 bases and J by 4 bases, with 7 bases of the junction left unmatched. The V gene's germline CDR1 is SGHKS and CDR2 YYEKEE (reference sequence). The CDR3 totals 14 residues. The CDR3 region is CASSSGLVAYEQYF. CDR3 in DNA: TGTGCCAGCAGCTCCGGACTAGTTGCTTACGAGCAGTACTTC.

The genes are TRBV7-5 and TRBJ1-5. TRBV7-5 is a pseudogene locus. The CDR3 is made up of 15 amino acids. DNA of the CDR3: TGTGCCAGAAGCTTAAGGAGCTCTGGCAATCAGCCCCAGCATTTT. It codes for CARSLRSSGNQPQHF.

The V and J genes are TRBV19 and TRBJ1-4; possible D gene TRBD1, 5 bases. Germline CDR1 LNHDA, CDR2 SQIVND (reference sequence). The V end was cut by 6 bases, the J end by 1 base, with 12 bases between. The CDR3 is 15 amino acids. Written as DNA, the CDR3 is TGTGCCAGTAGAAACAGGCGGGGAACTAATGAAAAACTGTTTTTT. This encodes CASRNRRGTNEKLFF.

The chain recombines TRBV11-2 with TRBJ1-2, with a tentative D call TRBD1 (5 bases). Trimming removed 1 base at V and 1 base at J, with 13 bases between. Per the germline V gene, CDR1 is SGHAT and CDR2 is FQNNGV. The CDR3 is 16 amino acids. This chain's CDR3 is CASSLARLGGNYGYTF. The CDR3 nucleotides read TGTGCCAGCAGCTTAGCCCGGTTGGGGGGTAACTATGGCTACACCTTC.